This T cell receptor (beta chain) was obtained from a study of T cell changes during pregnancy in multiple sclerosis. V lost 7 bases to trimming and J lost 6 bases; unmatched junction nucleotides: 9. This CDR3 is 15 amino acids long. CDR1 and CDR2 from the germline V gene are MDHEN and SYDVKM. This clone was found once. Profiled with immunoSEQ multiplex PCR; TCRdb holds only in-frame clones, not every one. The table lists 85,000 to 90,000 clones, 94% of them singletons. The sequence derives from a female donor in good health, enrolled as a control in a pregnancy study. The sequences come from peripheral blood, collected after pregnancy. The V call is TRBV28, the J call TRBJ2-1, with 10 bases fitting TRBD1. CDR3 sequence: CASTDMGQGSNEQFF. The CDR3 nucleotides read TGTGCCAGCACCGACATGGGACAGGGGAGCAATGAGCAGTTCTTC.